Listed here are 14 T cell receptor beta chains from one sample, sequenced in a study of T cell clonality in common variable immunodeficiency. Measured with immunoSEQ multiplex PCR; TCRdb has only the in-frame clones, and not every one. The sample has more than 65,000 clones, none seen only once; the top ten hold approximately 0.81%. Sequencing was carried out using peripheral blood mononuclear cells. The source is a person aged 18-70 years in good health.

There are many counts of this clone. Read data end 3 residues before the CDR3 end; the end is taken from the germline J gene. The V gene is TRBV12-3 or TRBV12-4, the J gene TRBJ2-1; 11 bases agree with TRBD2. CDR3 size: 15 residues. Losses at the gene ends were 5 bases for V and 3 bases for J; bases not matched to a gene: 3. The CDR3 sequence is CASSALAGGYNEQFF. CDR3 DNA (partial): TGTGCCAGCAGTGCCCTAGCGGGAGGCTACAATGAG.

This clone showed up many times. CDR3 DNA (partial): TGCAGTGCTAGACGAAGACACCCACTAGCGGGAGGGCCGGGGCCTATCCACGAG. Translating it yields CSARRRHPLAGGPGPIHE. The CDR3 as a whole reads CSARRRHPLAGGPGPIHEQYF. The chain couples TRBV20-1 to TRBJ2-7; 13 nucleotides line up with TRBD2. The read ends 3 residues shy of where the CDR3 ends; the end is completed using the germline J gene. This CDR3 has 21 residues. Germline assignment: CDR1 DFQATT and CDR2 SNEGSKA (reference sequence). Trimming removed 2 bases from V and 5 bases from J; junction bases left unmatched: 24.

This clone was counted ten times or more. Coverage ceases 3 residues before the CDR3 finishes, and the germline J gene fills in the end. V and J are TRBV5-1 and TRBJ2-2; D gene uncertain. The CDR3 runs to 14 residues. V was clipped by 0 bases and J by 6 bases, with 9 bases between them. The V gene's germline CDR1 is SGHRS and CDR2 YFSETQ. This CDR3 is CASSLALLSGELFF. The DNA read from the CDR3 is TGCGCCAGCAGCTTGGCCCTATTGTCCGGGGAG.

This clone has a count of ten or more. The read ends 3 residues early relative to the CDR3; the germline J gene fills the gap. The J gene is TRBJ2-5, the V gene TRBV20-1; D is possibly TRBD1 (6 bases). This CDR3 comprises 13 residues. Between the trimmed V and J ends, which lost 4 bases and 5 bases, there was a span of 14 bases. CDR1 DFQATT and CDR2 SNEGSKA come from the germline V gene (reference sequence). Partial CDR3 DNA: TGCAGTGCTAACCCAGGGGCGGCGGAGACC. Translation gives CSANPGAAET. The CDR3, in full, reads CSANPGAAETQYF.

There are many counts of this clone. The read stops 3 residues short of the end of the CDR3; the missing end is completed from the germline J gene. Other DNA sequences within the sample encode an identical CDR3. The genes are TRBV20-1 and TRBJ2-3; D not resolved. CDR3 length equals 12 residues. Germline CDR1 is DFQATT and CDR2 is SNEGSKA (reference sequence). Trimming took 4 bases from V and 1 from J, leaving 6 bases between them. The covered CDR3 bases are TGCAGTGCTACTACCCGCACAGATACG. This gives the protein CSATTRTDT. The whole CDR3 sequence reads CSATTRTDTQYF.

This clone occurred many times. With the read ending 3 residues before the CDR3 end, the germline J gene is used to fill in that end. This sequence joins TRBV20-1 and TRBJ1-2, with D hard to call. The CDR3 runs 16 residues. The V end was cut by 4 bases, the J end by 4 bases, with 22 bases between. The V gene's germline CDR1 is DFQATT and CDR2 SNEGSKA (reference sequence). The sequenced part of the CDR3 DNA is TGCAGTGCTAAGGGCTTTCCAAGGTCATATGGCTATGGC. Its translation: CSAKGFPRSYGYG. In full, the CDR3 reads CSAKGFPRSYGYGYTF.

This clone was counted many times. The read finishes 3 residues shy of the CDR3 end, and the germline J gene is used to complete it. This rearrangement joins TRBV5-1 to TRBJ1-1, with D tentatively TRBD1 (5 bases). V lost 0 bases to trimming and J lost 0 bases, with 9 bases between them. The CDR3 has 15 residues. The germline gives CDR1 SGHRS, CDR2 YFSETQ. The covered CDR3 bases are TGCGCCAGCAGCTTGGGCCTGACAGTGAACACTGAA. Its protein is CASSLGLTVNTE. The full CDR3 sequence reads CASSLGLTVNTEAFF.

This clone was counted many times. The read ends 3 residues shy of where the CDR3 ends; the end is completed using the germline J gene. Other DNA sequences in the sample encode the same CDR3. The chain links TRBV19 to TRBJ2-7; 9 positions match TRBD2. The CDR3 is made up of 14 amino acids. Unmatched junction bases numbered 1, after V lost 2 bases and J lost 2 bases. In germline, CDR1 is LNHDA, CDR2 SQIVND (reference sequence). The sequenced part of the CDR3 DNA is TGTGCCAGTAGTATACTAGCGGGGACCTACGAG. Its translation is CASSILAGTYE. The full CDR3 is CASSILAGTYEQYF.

This clone was seen repeatedly, ten times or more. Sequencing ends 3 residues short of the CDR3 end; the germline J gene provides the rest. The J gene is TRBJ2-5, the V gene TRBV7-9; 7 nucleotides line up with TRBD2. CDR3 length: 15 residues. J gave up 1 base and V 2 bases, and 4 bases lay outside the gene matches. Germline V gene sequence: CDR1 SEHNR, CDR2 FQNEAQ (reference sequence). CDR3 region: CASSLYTGGQETQYF. CDR3 bases read: TGTGCCAGCAGCTTATATACGGGGGGCCAAGAGACC. Filled out from reference TRBV7-9 and TRBJ2-5, the complete variable domain reads DTGVSQNPRHKITKRGQNVTFRCDPISEHNRLYWYRQTLGQGPEFLTYFQNEAQLEKSRLLSDRFSAERPKGSFSTLEIQRTEQGDSAMYLCASSLYTGGQETQYFGPGTRLLVL.

This clone was counted many times. The read terminates 3 residues before the CDR3 end, so the remaining end is supplied by the germline J gene. This chain joins TRBV19 and TRBJ2-1; 10 nucleotides agree with TRBD2. With V trimmed by 2 bases and J by 6 bases, 4 bases remained unmatched. This CDR3 is 15 amino acids long. CDR1 and CDR2 from the germline V gene are LNHDA and SQIVND (reference sequence). The CDR3 loop is CASSIISGGVNEQFF. The DNA read from the CDR3 is TGTGCCAGTAGTATAATAAGCGGGGGGGTCAATGAG. Combining the CDR3 with reference TRBV19 and TRBJ2-1 gives the whole variable domain DGGITQSPKYLFRKEGQNVTLSCEQNLNHDAMYWYRQDPGQGLRLIYYSQIVNDFQKGDIAEGYSVSREKKESFPLTVTSAQKNPTAFYLCASSIISGGVNEQFFGPGTRLTVL.

This clone was counted ten times or more. The read stops 3 residues short of the end of the CDR3; the missing end is completed from the germline J gene. This chain connects TRBV10-1 to TRBJ2-1; a possible D gene is TRBD2 (6 bases). Trimming shortened V by 2 bases and J by 6 bases, and 14 bases separated the two germline ends. This CDR3 contains 15 residues. Looked up from germline, CDR1 is WNHNN and CDR2 is SYGVQD (reference sequence). The DNA read from the CDR3 is TGCGCCAGCAGTGAGGGGTGGAGGGGTGGCAATGAG. Encoded protein: CASSEGWRGGNE. The full CDR3 protein reads CASSEGWRGGNEQFF.

This clone was counted at least ten times. The CDR3 end is not reached by the read, which stops 3 residues before it; the germline J gene fills it in. This chain links TRBV5-1 with TRBJ2-3; possible D gene TRBD2, 6 bases. This CDR3 has 14 amino acids. From germline, CDR1 is SGHRS and CDR2 YFSETQ. V was shortened by 2 bases and J by 4 bases, with 11 bases between the two germline ends. The CDR3 sequence: CASSLGGWADTQYF. CDR3 DNA, as far as it was read: TGCGCCAGCAGCTTAGGAGGGTGGGCAGATACG.

This clone has ten or more counts. The observed sequence ends 3 residues before the CDR3 terminus, with the missing tail filled in from the germline J gene. This chain connects TRBV5-1 to TRBJ2-7, with 7 positions matching TRBD1. The CDR3 has 14 amino acids. Germline CDR1 reads SGHRS; CDR2 reads YFSETQ. V shed 4 bases, J shed 0 bases, and the junction held 4 bases outside the gene matches. The CDR3 DNA, read in part, is TGCGCCAGCAGCCTCGGGACAGACTCCTACGAG. Protein product: CASSLGTDSYE. The whole CDR3 sequence is CASSLGTDSYEQYF. Full variable domain (rest looked up from reference TRBV5-1 and TRBJ2-7): KAGVTQTPRYLIKTRGQQVTLSCSPISGHRSVSWYQQTPGQGLQFLFEYFSETQRNKGNFPGRFSGRQFSNSRSEMNVSTLELGDSALYLCASSLGTDSYEQYFGPGTRLTVT.

This clone was counted many times. The CDR3 is cut off 3 residues early in the read; its end comes from the germline J gene. The V and J genes are TRBV9 and TRBJ2-7; D gene ambiguous. The germline V gene has CDR1 SGDLS and CDR2 YYNGEE. This CDR3 comprises 13 residues. V was clipped by 2 bases and J by 1 base, with 7 bases between them. The CDR3 loop reads CASSVDSSYEQYF. The DNA read from the CDR3 is TGTGCCAGCAGCGTTGACTCGTCCTACGAG.